The 18 T cell receptor beta chains listed next were all sequenced from one sample in a study of T-cell memory formation after mild COVID-19. Via MiXCR, TCRdb re-called the 5' RACE reads, giving one row per CDR3 protein. The table includes fewer than 650,000 distinct CDR3 sequences, 15% to 20% detected once. The sequenced material came from PBMCs or a T cell subset sorted from them (not recorded which). Receptors were obtained from an adult woman who had mild COVID-19 (a few samples of this study predate the infection). Cell type and time point are not known.

The chain recombines TRBV6-2 or TRBV6-3 with TRBJ2-7, with D possibly being TRBD2 (6 bases). Trimming stripped 4 bases from V and 1 base from J, with 11 bases between. The CDR3 spans 14 residues. Germline loops: CDR1 MNHEY, CDR2 SVGEGT. CDR3 coding DNA: TGTGCCAGCAGTTCGTACGGGGGTTCCTACGAGCAGTACTTC. Protein product: CASSSYGGSYEQYF.

The genes are TRBV30 and TRBJ2-5; maybe TRBD1 (5 bases). V was pared by 3 bases and J by 7 bases, with 9 bases between. Looked up from germline, CDR1 is GTSNPN and CDR2 is SVGIG (reference sequence). This CDR3 spans 11 amino acids. The CDR3, as DNA: TGTGCCTGGAGCCTTAGGGGGACCCAGTACTTC. As protein: CAWSLRGTQYF.

The chain recombines TRBV12-3 or TRBV12-4 with TRBJ2-6, with 7 bases fitting TRBD2. The CDR3 loop spans 18 amino acids. The V gene end was trimmed by 3 bases and the J gene end by 4 bases; junction bases not matched to a gene: 12. This CDR3 reads CASSFVFWAGDGANVLTF. The CDR3 coding sequence is TGTGCCAGCAGTTTCGTCTTTTGGGCGGGGGACGGGGCCAACGTCCTGACTTTC.

The genes are TRBV7-9 and TRBJ2-3; 7 bases are shared with TRBD2. The CDR3 sequence is 17 residues long. The V gene end was trimmed by 4 bases and the J gene end by 4 bases; junction bases not matched to a gene: 14. Germline V gene data show CDR1 as SEHNR and CDR2 as FQNEAQ (reference sequence). The chain's CDR3 is CASSYRPALGGADTQYF. The CDR3 DNA sequence: TGTGCCAGCAGCTACCGACCTGCTTTGGGGGGGGCAGATACGCAGTATTTT.

The chain employs TRBV3-1 and TRBJ2-7, with TRBD2 identical over 9 bases. The CDR3 consists of 17 residues. J was trimmed by 3 bases and V by 5 bases; bases with no gene match: 14. CDR1 is LGHDT, CDR2 YNNKEL, per germline (reference sequence). As DNA, the CDR3 is TGTGCCAGCAGCGAACTAAAGCGGGGGGCCGTCGGCTACGAGCAGTACTTC. Its translation: CASSELKRGAVGYEQYF.

This clonotype was recorded at least ten times. Germline is not matched at one junction end, which may reflect a read error. The gene calls are TRBV5-1 and TRBJ1-1, with D possibly TRBD1 on 6 matching bases. Germline CDR1 and CDR2: SGHRS and YFSETQ. The CDR3 contains 13 residues. The DNA for the CDR3 is TGTGCCAGCAGCTCGGGACAGAACACTGAAGCTTTCTTT. This encodes CASSSGQNTEAFF.

This clonotype was counted between two and nine times. The chain employs TRBV6-4 and TRBJ1-1, with no clear D. Trimming stripped 6 bases from V and 5 bases from J, with 10 bases between. The CDR3 length is 12 residues. Germline V gene data show CDR1 as MRHNA and CDR2 as SNTAGT. CDR3 nucleotide sequence: TGTGCCAGCAGGGAAAGAAGGACTGAAGCTTTCTTT. This codes for CASRERRTEAFF.

The V call is TRBV30, the J call TRBJ1-6; D is undetermined. Germline V lookup: CDR1 GTSNPN, CDR2 SVGIG (reference sequence). The CDR3 contains 15 residues. V lost 2 bases and J lost 8, with 16 bases in between. In nucleotides, the CDR3 is TGTGCCTGGAGTCCTTTGGGGTTTGTGGATTCACCCCTCCACTTT. Its translation is CAWSPLGFVDSPLHF.

The J gene is TRBJ1-2, the V gene TRBV2; TRBD1 agrees at 8 bases. From germline, CDR1 is SNHLY and CDR2 FYNNEI. V shed 6 bases and J 4 bases; nucleotides not matched to a gene: 4. The CDR3 spans 13 residues. This chain's CDR3 is CASRGQVSYGYTF. The CDR3 DNA is TGTGCCAGCAGGGGACAGGTTTCCTATGGCTACACCTTC.

This clonotype was seen repeatedly, ten times or more. The rearrangement joins TRBV18 to TRBJ2-5; unclear D gene. The V end lost 3 bases, the J end lost 5 bases, and 4 bases lay between the germline ends. This CDR3 has 11 residues. The germline V gene encodes CDR1 KGHSH and CDR2 LQKENI. The chain's CDR3 is CASSPGETQYF. CDR3 coding DNA: TGTGCCAGCTCACCCGGGGAGACCCAGTACTTC.

J is TRBJ2-3 and V is TRBV18; D uncertain. The V gene lost 2 bases and the J gene lost 1 base, with 7 bases spanning the gap. Germline V gene sequence: CDR1 KGHSH, CDR2 LQKENI. The CDR3 is 14 amino acids. The CDR3 nucleotides read TGTGCCAGCTCACCAGGGTACGGCACAGATACGCAGTATTTT. Amino acids: CASSPGYGTDTQYF.

The sample holds one count of this clonotype. The CDR3 spells CASSYLGLAERRGHQETQYF. The CDR3 bases are TGTGCCAGCAGTTACTTGGGACTAGCTGAGCGGCGAGGCCATCAAGAGACCCAGTACTTC. This chain joins TRBV6-5 and TRBJ2-5, with 9 nucleotides matching TRBD2. The CDR3 is 20 residues long. The V and J ends lost 1 base and 2 bases, in that order; junction bases with no gene match: 17. From germline, CDR1 is MNHEY and CDR2 SVGAGI.

This clonotype came up many times. Written as DNA, the CDR3 is TGCGCCAGCAGCCAAGATCTGAGGGGCGGGAATTCACCCCTCCACTTT. Amino acid sequence: CASSQDLRGGNSPLHF. The V gene is TRBV4-3, the J gene TRBJ1-6; perhaps TRBD1 as D (5 bases). V was shortened by 0 bases and J by 7 bases, with 13 bases between the two germline ends. The germline V gene has CDR1 LGHNA and CDR2 YSLEER. This CDR3 has 16 amino acids.

This clonotype has more than one count but fewer than ten. The V call is TRBV6-5, the J call TRBJ2-7; 10 positions agree with TRBD1. This CDR3 comprises 14 residues. V was pared by 6 bases and J by 6 bases, with 8 bases of the junction left unmatched. Per the germline V gene, CDR1 is MNHEY and CDR2 is SVGAGI. The CDR3 is CASRRGTGAIEQYF. The DNA of the CDR3 is TGTGCCAGCAGGAGAGGGACAGGGGCTATCGAGCAGTACTTC.

V and J are TRBV23-1 and TRBJ2-7, with TRBD2 as a possible D gene (6 bases). TRBV23-1 is an ORF; its function is uncertain. V was cut by 11 bases and J by 0 bases, with 20 bases left in between. The CDR3 covers 15 residues. The CDR3 DNA reads TGCGCCGGAGTGGGCGGGGCAGACCGCTCCTACGAGCAGTACTTC. Amino acid sequence: CAGVGGADRSYEQYF.

This chain joins TRBV7-2 and TRBJ1-4; D gene uncertain. This CDR3 region has 14 residues. From germline, CDR1 is SGHTA and CDR2 FQGNSA. The V gene lost 6 bases and the J gene lost 8 bases, with 16 bases spanning the gap. This CDR3 reads CASRSVKAGEKLFF. As DNA, the CDR3 is TGTGCCAGCAGATCCGTCAAGGCGGGAGAAAAACTGTTTTTT.

This sequence joins TRBV6-2 or TRBV6-3 and TRBJ2-5, with a possible D match to TRBD2 (5 bases). V lost 6 bases and J lost 5, with 13 bases in between. Germline V gene sequence: CDR1 MNHEY, CDR2 SVGEGT. CDR3 length: 13 residues. In nucleotides, the CDR3 is TGTGCCAGCAGACCGTGGACTGAGGAGACCCAGTACTTC. It translates to CASRPWTEETQYF.

This rearrangement joins TRBV7-8 to TRBJ1-5; D unclear. CDR1 and CDR2 from the germline V gene are SGHVS and FQNEAQ. CDR3 size: 15 residues. Trimming removed 1 base at V and 6 bases at J, with 13 bases between. This CDR3 reads CASSLGRRAGQPQHF. In DNA, the CDR3 is TGTGCCAGCAGCTTAGGAAGAAGGGCAGGTCAGCCCCAGCATTTT.